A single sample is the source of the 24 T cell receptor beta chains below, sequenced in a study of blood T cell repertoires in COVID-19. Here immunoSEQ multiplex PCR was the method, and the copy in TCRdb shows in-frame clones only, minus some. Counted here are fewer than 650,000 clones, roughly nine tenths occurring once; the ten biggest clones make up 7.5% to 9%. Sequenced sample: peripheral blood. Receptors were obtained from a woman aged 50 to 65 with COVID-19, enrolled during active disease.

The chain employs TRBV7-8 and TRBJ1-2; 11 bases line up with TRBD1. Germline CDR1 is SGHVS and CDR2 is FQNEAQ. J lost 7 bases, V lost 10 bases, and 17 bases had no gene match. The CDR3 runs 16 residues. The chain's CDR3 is CATASDRGRFVSGYTF. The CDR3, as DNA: TGTGCCACAGCGTCGGACAGGGGGCGCTTTGTGAGTGGCTACACCTTC.

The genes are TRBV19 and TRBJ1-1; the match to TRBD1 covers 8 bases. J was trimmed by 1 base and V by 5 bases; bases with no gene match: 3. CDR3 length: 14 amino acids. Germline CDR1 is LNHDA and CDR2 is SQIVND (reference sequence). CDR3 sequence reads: CASSPGTGNTEAFF. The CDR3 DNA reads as TGTGCCAGTAGTCCCGGGACAGGGAACACTGAAGCTTTCTTT. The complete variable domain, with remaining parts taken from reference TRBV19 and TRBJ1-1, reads DGGITQSPKYLFRKEGQNVTLSCEQNLNHDAMYWYRQDPGQGLRLIYYSQIVNDFQKGDIAEGYSVSREKKESFPLTVTSAQKNPTAFYLCASSPGTGNTEAFFGQGTRLTVV.

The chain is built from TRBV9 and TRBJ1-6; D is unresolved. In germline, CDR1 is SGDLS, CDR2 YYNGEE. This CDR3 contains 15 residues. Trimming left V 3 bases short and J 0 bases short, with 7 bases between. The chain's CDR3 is CASSAASSYNSPLHF. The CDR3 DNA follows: TGTGCCAGCAGCGCAGCTAGCTCCTATAATTCACCCCTCCACTTT.

The CDR3 here is CSVGQTRALSYEQYF. CDR3 sequence (DNA): TGCAGCGTTGGTCAAACCAGGGCTCTTTCCTACGAGCAGTACTTC. This chain connects TRBV29-1 to TRBJ2-7; tentatively, D is TRBD1 (5 bases). The CDR3 length is 15 residues. CDR1 SQVTM and CDR2 ANQGSEA come from the germline V gene. The ends were cut back, 4 bases at V and 1 base at J, with 17 bases in the middle.

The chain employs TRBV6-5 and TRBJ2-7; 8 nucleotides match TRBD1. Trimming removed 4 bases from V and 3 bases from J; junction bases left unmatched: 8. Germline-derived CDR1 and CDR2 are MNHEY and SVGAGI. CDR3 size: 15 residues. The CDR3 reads CASSSYGTGDYEQYF. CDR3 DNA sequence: TGTGCCAGCAGTTCCTACGGGACAGGAGACTACGAGCAGTACTTC.

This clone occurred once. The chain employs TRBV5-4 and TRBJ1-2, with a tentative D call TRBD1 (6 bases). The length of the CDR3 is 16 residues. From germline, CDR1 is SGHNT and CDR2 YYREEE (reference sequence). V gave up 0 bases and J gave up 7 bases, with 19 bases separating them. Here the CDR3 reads CASSLAQTQGFSGYTF. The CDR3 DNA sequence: TGTGCCAGCAGCTTGGCCCAGACACAGGGATTTAGTGGCTACACCTTC.

CDR3: CASSPRRTGGTEAFF. The CDR3 coding sequence is TGTGCCAGCTCACCACGGAGGACAGGGGGTACTGAAGCTTTCTTT. This chain connects TRBV18 to TRBJ1-1; 10 bases map to TRBD1. Germline assignment: CDR1 KGHSH and CDR2 LQKENI. The CDR3 covers 15 residues. Trimming cost V 1 base and J 5 bases; bases outside gene matches: 4.

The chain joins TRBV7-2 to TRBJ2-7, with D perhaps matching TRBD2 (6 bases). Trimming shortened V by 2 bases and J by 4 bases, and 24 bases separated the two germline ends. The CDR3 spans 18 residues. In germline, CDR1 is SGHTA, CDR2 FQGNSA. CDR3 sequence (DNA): TGTGCCAGCAGCTTATCCCCCGGGACTCATTACCCCATTTACGAGCAGTACTTC. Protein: CASSLSPGTHYPIYEQYF. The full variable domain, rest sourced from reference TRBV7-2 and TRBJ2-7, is GAGVSQSPSNKVTEKGKDVELRCDPISGHTALYWYRQSLGQGLEFLIYFQGNSAPDKSGLPSDRFSAERTGGSVSTLTIQRTQQEDSAVYLCASSLSPGTHYPIYEQYFGPGTRLTVT.

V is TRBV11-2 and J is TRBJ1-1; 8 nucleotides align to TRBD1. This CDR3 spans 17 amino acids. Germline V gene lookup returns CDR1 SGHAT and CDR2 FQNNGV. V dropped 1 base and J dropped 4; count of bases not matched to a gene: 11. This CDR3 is CASSLGVGAGGVTEAFF. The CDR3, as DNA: TGTGCCAGCAGCTTAGGAGTGGGGGCAGGGGGCGTCACTGAAGCTTTCTTT.

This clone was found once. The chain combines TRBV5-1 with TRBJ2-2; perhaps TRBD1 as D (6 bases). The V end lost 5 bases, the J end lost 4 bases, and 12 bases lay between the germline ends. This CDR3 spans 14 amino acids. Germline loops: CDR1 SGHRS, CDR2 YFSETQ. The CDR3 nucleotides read TGCGCCAGCAGACTTCAGGGGCGCACCGGGGAGCTGTTTTTT. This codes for CASRLQGRTGELFF.

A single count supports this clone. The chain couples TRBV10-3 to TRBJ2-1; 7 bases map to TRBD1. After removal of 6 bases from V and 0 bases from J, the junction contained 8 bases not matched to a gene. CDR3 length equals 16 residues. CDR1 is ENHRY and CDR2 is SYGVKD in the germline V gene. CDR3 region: CAISQGTAPSYNEQFF. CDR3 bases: TGTGCCATCAGCCAAGGGACAGCCCCCTCCTACAATGAGCAGTTCTTC.

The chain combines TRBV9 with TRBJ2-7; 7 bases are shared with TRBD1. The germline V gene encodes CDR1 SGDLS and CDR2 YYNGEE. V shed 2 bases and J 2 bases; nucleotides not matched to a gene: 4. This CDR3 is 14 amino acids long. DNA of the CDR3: TGTGCCAGCAGCGTCGGACAGGAGACCTACGAGCAGTACTTC. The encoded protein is CASSVGQETYEQYF. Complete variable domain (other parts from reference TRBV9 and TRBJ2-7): DSGVTQTPKHLITATGQRVTLRCSPRSGDLSVYWYQQSLDQGLQFLIQYYNGEERAKGNILERFSAQQFPDLHSELNLSSLELGDSALYFCASSVGQETYEQYFGPGTRLTVT.

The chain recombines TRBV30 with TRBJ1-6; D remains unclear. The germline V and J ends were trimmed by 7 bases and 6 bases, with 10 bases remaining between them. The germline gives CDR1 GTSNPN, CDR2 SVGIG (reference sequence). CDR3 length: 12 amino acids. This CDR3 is CASGGFNSPLHF. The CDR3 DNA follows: TGTGCCTCCGGAGGGTTTAATTCACCCCTCCACTTT.

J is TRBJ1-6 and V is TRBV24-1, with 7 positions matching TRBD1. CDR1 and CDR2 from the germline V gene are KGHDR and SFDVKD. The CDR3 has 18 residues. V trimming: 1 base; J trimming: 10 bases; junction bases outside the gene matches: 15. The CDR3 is CATSDLGKEGGFGSPLHF. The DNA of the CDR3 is TGTGCCACCAGTGATTTAGGGAAAGAAGGGGGCTTCGGATCACCCCTCCACTTT.

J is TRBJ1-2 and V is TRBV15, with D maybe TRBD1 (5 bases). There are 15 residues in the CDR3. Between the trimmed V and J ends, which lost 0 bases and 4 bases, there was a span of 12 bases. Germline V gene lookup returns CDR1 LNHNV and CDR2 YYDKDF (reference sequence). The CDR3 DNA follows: TGTGCCACCAGCAGAGATGGAGGGGCGGGCTATGGCTACACCTTC. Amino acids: CATSRDGGAGYGYTF.

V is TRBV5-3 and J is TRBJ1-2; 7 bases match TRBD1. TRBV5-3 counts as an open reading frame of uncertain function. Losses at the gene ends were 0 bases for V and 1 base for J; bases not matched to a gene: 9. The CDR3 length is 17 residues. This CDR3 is CARSLVMGQGDNYGYTF. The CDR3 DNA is TGTGCCAGAAGCTTGGTAATGGGCCAGGGGGATAACTATGGCTACACCTTC.

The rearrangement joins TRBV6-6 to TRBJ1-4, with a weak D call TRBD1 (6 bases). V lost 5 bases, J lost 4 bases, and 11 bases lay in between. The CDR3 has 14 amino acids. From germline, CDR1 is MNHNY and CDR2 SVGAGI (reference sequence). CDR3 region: CASSPGAHNEKLFF. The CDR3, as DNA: TGTGCCAGCAGTCCAGGGGCCCATAATGAAAAACTGTTTTTT.

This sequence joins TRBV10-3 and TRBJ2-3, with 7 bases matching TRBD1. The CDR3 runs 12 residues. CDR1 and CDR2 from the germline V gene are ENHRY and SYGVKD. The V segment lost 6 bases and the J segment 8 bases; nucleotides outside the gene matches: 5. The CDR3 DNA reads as TGTGCCATCAGCACAGGGGCGGCTACGCAGTATTTT. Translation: CAISTGAATQYF.

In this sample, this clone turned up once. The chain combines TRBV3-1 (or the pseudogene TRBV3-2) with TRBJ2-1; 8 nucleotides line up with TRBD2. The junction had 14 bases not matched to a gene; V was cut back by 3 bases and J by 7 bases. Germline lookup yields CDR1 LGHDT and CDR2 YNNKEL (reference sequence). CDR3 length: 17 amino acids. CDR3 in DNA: TGTGCCAGCAGCCACCTAGAGGAACTAGCGGCCTTTAATGAGCAGTTCTTC. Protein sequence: CASSHLEELAAFNEQFF.

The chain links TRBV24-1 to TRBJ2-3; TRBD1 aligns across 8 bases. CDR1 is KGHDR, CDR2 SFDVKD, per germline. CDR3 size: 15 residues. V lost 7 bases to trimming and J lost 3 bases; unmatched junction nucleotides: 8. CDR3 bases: TGTGCCACCAGCTTCCGTACAGGGGGGACAGATACGCAGTATTTT. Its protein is CATSFRTGGTDTQYF.

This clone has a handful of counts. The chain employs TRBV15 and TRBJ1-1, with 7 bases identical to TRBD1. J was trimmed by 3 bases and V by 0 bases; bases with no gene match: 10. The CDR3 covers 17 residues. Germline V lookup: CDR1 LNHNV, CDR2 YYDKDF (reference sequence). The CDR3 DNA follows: TGTGCCACCAGCAGAGAGAACCCCAGGGGGGTCTACACTGAAGCTTTCTTT. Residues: CATSRENPRGVYTEAFF.

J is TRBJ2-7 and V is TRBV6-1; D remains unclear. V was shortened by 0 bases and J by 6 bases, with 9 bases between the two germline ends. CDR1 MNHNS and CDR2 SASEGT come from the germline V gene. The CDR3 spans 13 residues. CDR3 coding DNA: TGTGCCAGCAGTGAAGCGGCGGCGATCGAGCAGTACTTC. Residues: CASSEAAAIEQYF.

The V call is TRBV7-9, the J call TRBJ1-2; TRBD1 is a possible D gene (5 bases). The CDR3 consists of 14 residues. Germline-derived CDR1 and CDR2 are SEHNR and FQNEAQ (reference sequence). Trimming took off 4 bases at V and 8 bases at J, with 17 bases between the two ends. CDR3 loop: CASSSQTGFRGYTF. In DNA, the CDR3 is TGTGCCAGCAGCTCCCAAACAGGTTTCCGGGGCTACACCTTC.

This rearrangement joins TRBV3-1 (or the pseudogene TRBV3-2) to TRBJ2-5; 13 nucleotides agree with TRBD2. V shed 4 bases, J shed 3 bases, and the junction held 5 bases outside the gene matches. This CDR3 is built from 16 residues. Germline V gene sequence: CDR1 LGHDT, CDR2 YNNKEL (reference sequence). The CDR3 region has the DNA TGTGCCAGCAGCCCTTTGGGACTAGCGGGGAAAGAGACCCAGTACTTC. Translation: CASSPLGLAGKETQYF.